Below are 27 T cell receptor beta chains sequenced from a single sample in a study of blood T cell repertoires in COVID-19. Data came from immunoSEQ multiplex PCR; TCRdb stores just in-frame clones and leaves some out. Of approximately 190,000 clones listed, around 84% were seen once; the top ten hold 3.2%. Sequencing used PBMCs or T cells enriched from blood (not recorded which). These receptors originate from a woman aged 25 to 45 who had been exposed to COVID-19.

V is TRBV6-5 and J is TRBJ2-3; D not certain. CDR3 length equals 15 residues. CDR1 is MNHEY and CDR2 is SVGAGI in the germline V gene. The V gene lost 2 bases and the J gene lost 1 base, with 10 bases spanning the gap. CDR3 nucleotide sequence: TGTGCCAGCAGTTACGAGGAGTCGGGCACAGATACGCAGTATTTT. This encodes CASSYEESGTDTQYF.

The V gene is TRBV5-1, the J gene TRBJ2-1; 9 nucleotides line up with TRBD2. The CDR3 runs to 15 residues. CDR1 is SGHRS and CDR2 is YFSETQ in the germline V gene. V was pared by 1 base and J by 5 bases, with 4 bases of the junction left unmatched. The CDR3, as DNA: TGCGCCAGCAGCTTGAGCGGGGGGTCCGACAATGAGCAGTTCTTC. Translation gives CASSLSGGSDNEQFF.

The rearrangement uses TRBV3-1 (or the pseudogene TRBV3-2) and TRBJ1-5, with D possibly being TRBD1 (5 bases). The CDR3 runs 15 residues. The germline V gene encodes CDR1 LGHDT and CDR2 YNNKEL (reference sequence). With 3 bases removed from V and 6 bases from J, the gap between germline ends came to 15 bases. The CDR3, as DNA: TGTGCCAGCAGCCATATGGGGCAGGTGGGTCAGCCCCAGCATTTT. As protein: CASSHMGQVGQPQHF.

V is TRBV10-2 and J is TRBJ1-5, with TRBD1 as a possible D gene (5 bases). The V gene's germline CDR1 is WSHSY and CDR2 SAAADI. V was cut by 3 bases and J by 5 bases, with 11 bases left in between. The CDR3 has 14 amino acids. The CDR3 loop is CASSDRVSYQPQHF. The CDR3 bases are TGCGCCAGCAGTGACAGGGTGTCGTATCAGCCCCAGCATTTT.

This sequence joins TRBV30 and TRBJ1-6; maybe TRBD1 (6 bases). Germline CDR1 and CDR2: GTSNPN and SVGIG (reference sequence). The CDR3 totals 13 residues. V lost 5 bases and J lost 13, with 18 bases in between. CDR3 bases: TGTGCCTGGGCGGACAGTCCAAATCTGCCCCTCCACTTT. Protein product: CAWADSPNLPLHF.

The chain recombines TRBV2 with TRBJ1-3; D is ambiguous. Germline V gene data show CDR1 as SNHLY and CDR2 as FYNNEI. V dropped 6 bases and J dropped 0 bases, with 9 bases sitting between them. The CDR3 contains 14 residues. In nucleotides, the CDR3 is TGTGCCAGCAGGGGCGTGAGCTCTGGAAACACCATATATTTT. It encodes CASRGVSSGNTIYF.

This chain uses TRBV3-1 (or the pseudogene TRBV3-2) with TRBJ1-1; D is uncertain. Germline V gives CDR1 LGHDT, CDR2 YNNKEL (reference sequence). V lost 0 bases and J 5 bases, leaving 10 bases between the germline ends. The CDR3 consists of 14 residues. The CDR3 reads CASSQESRITEAFF. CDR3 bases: TGTGCCAGCAGCCAAGAGTCTAGGATAACTGAAGCTTTCTTT.

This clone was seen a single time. CDR3 sequence: CASSLDRGIDTQYF. The CDR3 DNA sequence: TGTGCCAGCAGCTTAGACAGAGGGATAGATACGCAGTATTTT. The chain employs TRBV7-2 and TRBJ2-3; a possible D gene is TRBD2 (5 bases). Germline V gene lookup returns CDR1 SGHTA and CDR2 FQGNSA. The CDR3 has 14 amino acids. V dropped 1 base and J dropped 5 bases, with 10 bases sitting between them. Looking up the rest from reference TRBV7-2 and TRBJ2-3 gives the full variable domain: GAGVSQSPSNKVTEKGKDVELRCDPISGHTALYWYRQSLGQGLEFLIYFQGNSAPDKSGLPSDRFSAERTGGSVSTLTIQRTQQEDSAVYLCASSLDRGIDTQYFGPGTRLTVL.

CDR3 DNA sequence: TGCGCCAGCAGTCTTCACTTCCCCTACAATGAGCAGTTCTTC. This codes for CASSLHFPYNEQFF. The chain links TRBV23-1 to TRBJ2-1; D uncertain. TRBV23-1 is an ORF for which the function is uncertain. The V end was cut by 4 bases, the J end by 2 bases, with 9 bases between. This CDR3 region has 14 residues.

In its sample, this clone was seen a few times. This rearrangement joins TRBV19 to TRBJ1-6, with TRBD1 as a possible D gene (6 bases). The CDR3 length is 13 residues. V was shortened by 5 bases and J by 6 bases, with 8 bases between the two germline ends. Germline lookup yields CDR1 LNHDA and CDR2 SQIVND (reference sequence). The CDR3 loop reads CASSSRGNSPLHF. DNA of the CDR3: TGTGCCAGTAGTTCCAGGGGTAATTCACCCCTCCACTTT.

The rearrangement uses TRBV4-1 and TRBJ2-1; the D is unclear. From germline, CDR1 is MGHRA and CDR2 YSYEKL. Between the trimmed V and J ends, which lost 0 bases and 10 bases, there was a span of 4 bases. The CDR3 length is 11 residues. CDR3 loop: CASSQDLEQFF. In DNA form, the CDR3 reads TGCGCCAGCAGCCAAGACCTAGAGCAGTTCTTC.

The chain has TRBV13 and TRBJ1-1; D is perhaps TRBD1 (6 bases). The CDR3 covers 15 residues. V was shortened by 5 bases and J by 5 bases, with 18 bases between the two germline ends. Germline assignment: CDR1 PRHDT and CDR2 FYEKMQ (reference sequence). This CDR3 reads CASSPRSTRGTEAFF. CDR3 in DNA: TGTGCCAGCAGCCCCCGTAGTACGAGGGGGACTGAAGCTTTCTTT. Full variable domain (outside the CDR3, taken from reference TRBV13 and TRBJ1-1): AAGVIQSPRHLIKEKRETATLKCYPIPRHDTVYWYQQGPGQDPQFLISFYEKMQSDKGSIPDRFSAQQFSDYHSELNMSSLELGDSALYFCASSPRSTRGTEAFFGQGTRLTVV.

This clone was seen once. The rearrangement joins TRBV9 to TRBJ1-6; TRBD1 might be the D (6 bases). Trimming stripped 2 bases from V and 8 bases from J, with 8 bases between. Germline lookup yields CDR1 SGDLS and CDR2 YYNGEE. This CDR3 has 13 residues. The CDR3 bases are TGTGCCAGCAGCGTGTCAGGGGATTCACCCCTCCACTTT. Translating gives CASSVSGDSPLHF. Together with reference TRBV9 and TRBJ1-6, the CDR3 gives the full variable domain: DSGVTQTPKHLITATGQRVTLRCSPRSGDLSVYWYQQSLDQGLQFLIQYYNGEERAKGNILERFSAQQFPDLHSELNLSSLELGDSALYFCASSVSGDSPLHFGNGTRLTVT.

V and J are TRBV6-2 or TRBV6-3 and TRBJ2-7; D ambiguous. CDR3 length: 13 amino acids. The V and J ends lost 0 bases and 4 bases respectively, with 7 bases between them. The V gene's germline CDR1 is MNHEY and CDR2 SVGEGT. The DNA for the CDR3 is TGTGCCAGCAGTTACTCGTTCGTGTACGAGCAGTACTTC. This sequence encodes CASSYSFVYEQYF.

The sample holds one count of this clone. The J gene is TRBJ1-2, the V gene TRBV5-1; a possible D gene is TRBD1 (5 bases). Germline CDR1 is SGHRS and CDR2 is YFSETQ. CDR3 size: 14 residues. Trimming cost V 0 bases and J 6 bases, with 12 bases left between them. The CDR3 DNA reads TGCGCCAGCAGCTTGGATCAGGGTATCGATGGCTACACCTTC. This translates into CASSLDQGIDGYTF.

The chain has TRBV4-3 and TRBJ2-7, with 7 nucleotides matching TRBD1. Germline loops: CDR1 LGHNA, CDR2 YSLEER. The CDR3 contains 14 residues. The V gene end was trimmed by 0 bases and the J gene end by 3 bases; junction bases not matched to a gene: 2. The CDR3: CASSQEHRGYEQYF. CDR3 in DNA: TGCGCCAGCAGCCAAGAACACAGGGGCTACGAGCAGTACTTC.

This chain's CDR3 is CASSSTGGYEQYF. The CDR3, as DNA: TGTGCCAGCAGCTCTACCGGGGGGTACGAGCAGTACTTC. The chain joins TRBV7-8 to TRBJ2-7, with TRBD2 matching over 7 bases. The germline V gene encodes CDR1 SGHVS and CDR2 FQNEAQ. J gave up 4 bases and V 4 bases, and 4 bases lay outside the gene matches. The CDR3 is 13 amino acids.

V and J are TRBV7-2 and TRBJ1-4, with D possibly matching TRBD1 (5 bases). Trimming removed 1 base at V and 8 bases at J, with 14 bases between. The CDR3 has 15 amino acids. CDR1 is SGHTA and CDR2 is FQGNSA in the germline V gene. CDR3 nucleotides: TGTGCCAGCAGCTTAGGGTCCGGGCAGGGAGAAAAACTGTTTTTT. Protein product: CASSLGSGQGEKLFF.

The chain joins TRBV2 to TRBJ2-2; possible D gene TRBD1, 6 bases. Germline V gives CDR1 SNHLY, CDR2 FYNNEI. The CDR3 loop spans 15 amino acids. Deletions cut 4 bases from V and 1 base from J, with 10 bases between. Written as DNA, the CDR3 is TGTGCCAGCAGTGGACAGGACTTGAACACCGGGGAGCTGTTTTTT. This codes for CASSGQDLNTGELFF.

For the CDR3, the DNA is TGTGCCAGCAGCTCCGGGACTAGCGGTCCCTCCTACAATGAGCAGTTCTTC. It yields the protein CASSSGTSGPSYNEQFF. The chain has TRBV7-6 and TRBJ2-1, with 11 positions matching TRBD2. Losses at the gene ends were 4 bases for V and 0 bases for J; bases not matched to a gene: 5. Germline-derived CDR1 and CDR2 are SGHVS and FNYEAQ. This CDR3 is built from 17 residues.

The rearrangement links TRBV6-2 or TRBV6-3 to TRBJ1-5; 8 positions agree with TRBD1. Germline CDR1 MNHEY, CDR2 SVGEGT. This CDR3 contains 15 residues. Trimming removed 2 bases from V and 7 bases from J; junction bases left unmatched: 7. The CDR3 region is CASSYPQGAWQPQHF. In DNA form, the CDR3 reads TGTGCCAGCAGTTACCCCCAGGGGGCCTGGCAGCCCCAGCATTTT.

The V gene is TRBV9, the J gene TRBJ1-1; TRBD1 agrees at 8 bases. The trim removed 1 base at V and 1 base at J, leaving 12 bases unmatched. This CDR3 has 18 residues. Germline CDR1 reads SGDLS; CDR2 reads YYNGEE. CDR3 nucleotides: TGTGCCAGCAGCGTAAAGTCGGCGGGACAGGCGGAGAACACTGAAGCTTTCTTT. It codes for CASSVKSAGQAENTEAFF.

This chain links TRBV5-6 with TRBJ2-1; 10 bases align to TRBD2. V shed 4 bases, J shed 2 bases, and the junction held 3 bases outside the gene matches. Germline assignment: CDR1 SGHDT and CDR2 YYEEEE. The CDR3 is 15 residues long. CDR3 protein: CASSASGGTYNEQFF. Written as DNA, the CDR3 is TGTGCCAGCAGCGCTAGCGGGGGCACCTACAATGAGCAGTTCTTC.

The CDR3 here is CASSPSGAGGWAQPQHF. CDR3 bases: TGTGCCAGCAGCCCATCCGGCGCAGGGGGGTGGGCTCAGCCCCAGCATTTT. The V call is TRBV7-2, the J call TRBJ1-5; 7 bases agree with TRBD1. CDR3 length: 17 amino acids. Germline CDR1 is SGHTA and CDR2 is FQGNSA. V shed 5 bases and J 6 bases; nucleotides not matched to a gene: 16. Based on the CDR3 plus reference TRBV7-2 and TRBJ1-5, the full variable domain is GAGVSQSPSNKVTEKGKDVELRCDPISGHTALYWYRQSLGQGLEFLIYFQGNSAPDKSGLPSDRFSAERTGGSVSTLTIQRTQQEDSAVYLCASSPSGAGGWAQPQHFGDGTRLSIL.

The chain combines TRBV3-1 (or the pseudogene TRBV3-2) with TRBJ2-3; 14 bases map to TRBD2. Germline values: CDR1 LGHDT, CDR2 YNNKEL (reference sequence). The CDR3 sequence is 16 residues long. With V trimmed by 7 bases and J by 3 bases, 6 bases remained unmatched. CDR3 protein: CASIGTSGGRTDTQYF. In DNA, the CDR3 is TGTGCCAGCATCGGGACTAGCGGGGGAAGGACAGATACGCAGTATTTT.

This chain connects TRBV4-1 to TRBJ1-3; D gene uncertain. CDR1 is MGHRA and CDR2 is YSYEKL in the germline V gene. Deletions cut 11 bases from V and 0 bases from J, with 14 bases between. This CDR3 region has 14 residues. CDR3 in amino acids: CASGGGFSGNTIYF. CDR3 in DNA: TGCGCCTCAGGAGGAGGCTTCTCTGGAAACACCATATATTTT.

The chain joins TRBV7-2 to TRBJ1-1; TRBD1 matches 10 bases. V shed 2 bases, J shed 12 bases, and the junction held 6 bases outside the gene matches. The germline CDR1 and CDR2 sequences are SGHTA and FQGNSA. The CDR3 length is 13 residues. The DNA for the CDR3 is TGTGCCAGCAGCTTACAACGGGACAGGGGACCTTTCTTT. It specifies CASSLQRDRGPFF.